These 23 T cell receptor beta chains originate from one sample sequenced in a study of T cells after posttransplantation cyclophosphamide. Clones were read by immunoSEQ multiplex PCR, and TCRdb kept only the in-frame ones, dropping some. Reported are under 9,000 clones, none seen only once; the ten largest carry more than 50%. Cyclophosphamide on days +3 and +4 followed busulfan-fludarabine conditioning and a marrow graft. Here the sequenced sample was PBMCs, taken after allogeneic stem cell transplant with posttransplant cyclophosphamide. These receptor sequences come from a male patient aged 50 to 59 who received an allogeneic stem cell transplant from an unrelated donor, was CMV-positive, and had acute GVHD only. Some of these T cells may belong to the graft donor.

The sample holds many counts of this clone. The J gene is TRBJ2-2, the V gene TRBV19; D is unresolved. Trimming pared 5 bases from V and 1 base from J, leaving 11 bases between. The CDR3 totals 15 residues. Germline V gene lookup returns CDR1 LNHDA and CDR2 SQIVND (reference sequence). In DNA form, the CDR3 reads TGTGCCAGTAGTCATCTGGAGAGGAACACCGGGGAGCTGTTTTTT. This sequence encodes CASSHLERNTGELFF.

This clone occurred many times. J is TRBJ1-5 and V is TRBV7-2; 7 positions match TRBD1. This CDR3 spans 14 amino acids. Germline V gives CDR1 SGHTA, CDR2 FQGNSA. J gave up 3 bases and V 4 bases, and 3 bases lay outside the gene matches. The CDR3 spells CASSWGQNNQPQHF. CDR3 DNA sequence: TGTGCCAGCAGCTGGGGACAGAACAATCAGCCCCAGCATTTT.

This clone was seen many times. V and J are TRBV30 and TRBJ2-7; D may be TRBD2 (5 bases). This CDR3 contains 11 residues. Trimming pared 5 bases from V and 2 bases from J, leaving 7 bases between. CDR1 GTSNPN and CDR2 SVGIG come from the germline V gene (reference sequence). CDR3 protein: CAWLGAYEQYF. The CDR3 nucleotides read TGTGCCTGGCTGGGAGCCTACGAGCAGTACTTC.

Ten or more counts support this clone. The chain joins TRBV18 to TRBJ1-1; D may be TRBD1 (5 bases). With 3 bases removed from V and 7 bases from J, the gap between germline ends came to 15 bases. The CDR3 spans 14 residues. Germline CDR1 KGHSH, CDR2 LQKENI. CDR3 sequence (DNA): TGTGCCAGCTCACCTCAAGGGGCGCGAGGTGAAGCTTTCTTT. Its protein is CASSPQGARGEAFF.

The table lists this clone with a few counts. The rearrangement links TRBV30 to TRBJ1-5; D gene ambiguous. The germline V gene has CDR1 GTSNPN and CDR2 SVGIG (reference sequence). This CDR3 contains 13 residues. Trimming left V 0 bases short and J 7 bases short, with 10 bases between. This CDR3 is CAWSVNGEQPQHF. As DNA, the CDR3 is TGTGCCTGGAGTGTCAACGGGGAACAGCCCCAGCATTTT.

This clone counts as large. As DNA, the CDR3 is TGTGCCAGCAGTGACCGGACGGGGGGCACTGAAGCTTTCTTT. Amino acid sequence: CASSDRTGGTEAFF. The chain combines TRBV6-1 with TRBJ1-1, with D perhaps matching TRBD1 (5 bases). V dropped 3 bases and J dropped 4 bases, with 12 bases sitting between them. The CDR3 has 14 amino acids. Looked up from germline, CDR1 is MNHNS and CDR2 is SASEGT.

This clone was counted at least ten times. V usage is TRBV11-3 and J usage is TRBJ2-1, with 12 bases aligning to TRBD2. The CDR3 has 16 amino acids. The trim removed 0 bases at V and 8 bases at J, leaving 5 bases unmatched. CDR1 SGHNT and CDR2 YENEEA come from the germline V gene. CDR3 region: CASSLDSSGGVHEQFF. The CDR3 region has the DNA TGTGCCAGCAGCTTAGACTCTAGCGGGGGGGTACATGAGCAGTTCTTC.

This clone was detected ten times or more. The V call is TRBV7-2, the J call TRBJ1-1; 8 nucleotides line up with TRBD1. J lost 3 bases, V lost 5 bases, and 5 bases had no gene match. The CDR3 contains 14 residues. Germline lookup yields CDR1 SGHTA and CDR2 FQGNSA. CDR3 coding DNA: TGTGCCAGCAGCCGTTCGACAGGGGACACTGAAGCTTTCTTT. This translates into CASSRSTGDTEAFF.

This chain links TRBV21-1 with TRBJ2-2; TRBD2 is the table's D call and was not checked against the DNA. TRBV21-1 represents a pseudogene. The CDR3 loop spans 15 amino acids. Here the CDR3 DNA reads TGTGCCAGCAGCGCAAGGAGGGTGAAGTGTGAGGAGCTGTTTTTT. It yields the protein CASSARRVKCEELFF.

There are many counts of this clone. This chain links TRBV4-2 with TRBJ2-3; D gene uncertain. V lost 4 bases to trimming and J lost 0 bases, with 8 bases between them. The CDR3 has 14 residues. Germline loops: CDR1 LGHNA, CDR2 YNFKEQ. This CDR3 reads CASSRSGSTDTQYF. The CDR3 DNA is TGTGCCAGCAGCCGCTCCGGGAGCACAGATACGCAGTATTTT.

This clone was seen many times. The chain has TRBV14 and TRBJ2-3; D might be TRBD1 (7 bases). The CDR3 runs 16 residues. Trimming took off 1 base at V and 0 bases at J, with 11 bases between the two ends. Germline V gene lookup returns CDR1 SGHDN and CDR2 FVKESK. The CDR3 sequence is CASSQGGTVSTDTQYF. In DNA, the CDR3 is TGTGCCAGCAGCCAAGGCGGGACAGTCAGCACAGATACGCAGTATTTT. The complete variable domain, with remaining parts taken from reference TRBV14 and TRBJ2-3, reads EAGVTQFPSHSVIEKGQTVTLRCDPISGHDNLYWYRRVMGKEIKFLLHFVKESKQDESGMPNNRFLAERTGGTYSTLKVQPAELEDSGVYFCASSQGGTVSTDTQYFGPGTRLTVL.

This clone was picked up a small number of times. Within the sample, other DNA sequences also encode this same CDR3. The gene calls are TRBV11-2 and TRBJ2-5, with TRBD1 as a possible D gene (6 bases). Germline values: CDR1 SGHAT, CDR2 FQNNGV. CDR3 length: 13 residues. V lost 3 bases, J lost 3 bases, and 8 bases lay in between. CDR3 region: CASSFAGEETQYF. Here the CDR3 DNA reads TGTGCCAGCAGCTTCGCAGGGGAAGAGACCCAGTACTTC. Combining the CDR3 with reference TRBV11-2 and TRBJ2-5 gives the whole variable domain EAGVAQSPRYKIIEKRQSVAFWCNPISGHATLYWYQQILGQGPKLLIQFQNNGVVDDSQLPKDRFSAERLKGVDSTLKIQPAKLEDSAVYLCASSFAGEETQYFGPGTRLLVL.

This clone occurred many times. The DNA for the CDR3 is TGTGCCAGCAGCTCGACAGGTGCCTATGGCTACACCTTC. This sequence encodes CASSSTGAYGYTF. The chain carries TRBV28 and TRBJ1-2; a weak D match, TRBD1 (6 bases). This CDR3 is 13 amino acids long. The germline gives CDR1 MDHEN, CDR2 SYDVKM. V dropped 6 bases and J dropped 4 bases, with 12 bases sitting between them.

This clone was counted a few times. Different DNA sequences within this sample yield the same CDR3. The J gene is TRBJ2-3, the V gene TRBV7-9, with 12 bases fitting TRBD2. CDR3 size: 17 residues. Germline V CDR1 and CDR2: SEHNR, FQNEAQ (reference sequence). The V and J ends lost 3 bases and 2 bases, in that order; junction bases with no gene match: 6. For the CDR3, the DNA is TGTGCCAGCAGCTTTACCCGACTAGCGGGAGCCACAGATACGCAGTATTTT. This translates into CASSFTRLAGATDTQYF.

For this clone: The germline gene is not matched at one end of the junction; a read error may be the cause. Different DNA sequences within this sample yield the same CDR3. J is TRBJ2-7 and V is TRBV4-1; D call uncertain. The CDR3 contains 13 residues. Germline values: CDR1 MGHRA, CDR2 YSYEKL. CDR3 region: CASSPSVSYEQYF. In DNA form, the CDR3 reads TGTGCCAGCAGCCCGTCAGTGTCCTACGAGCAGTACTTC.

This clone was counted many times. The V and J genes are TRBV11-3 and TRBJ2-7; 10 bases agree with TRBD2. Germline loops: CDR1 SGHNT, CDR2 YENEEA. This CDR3 has 15 residues. With 1 base clipped from V and 2 bases from J, the junction kept 2 bases outside the gene matches. The CDR3 reads CASSLVAGGPYEQYF. As DNA, the CDR3 is TGTGCCAGCAGCTTAGTAGCGGGGGGCCCCTACGAGCAGTACTTC.

This clone was seen repeatedly, ten times or more. This sequence joins TRBV18 and TRBJ1-1; D is undetermined. Deletions cut 5 bases from V and 3 bases from J, with 4 bases between. The CDR3 length is 11 residues. The germline V gene encodes CDR1 KGHSH and CDR2 LQKENI. CDR3 sequence reads: CASSSYTEAFF. The CDR3 nucleotides are TGTGCCAGCTCATCTTACACTGAAGCTTTCTTT.

The rearrangement links TRBV4-2 to TRBJ2-3, with TRBD2 matching over 11 bases. Trimming cost V 4 bases and J 5 bases; bases outside gene matches: 8. The CDR3 totals 16 residues. Germline V CDR1 and CDR2: LGHNA, YNFKEQ. CDR3 sequence (DNA): TGTGCCAGCAGCCGTACGACTAGCGGGACTAAAGATACGCAGTATTTT. As protein: CASSRTTSGTKDTQYF.

This clone was recorded a few times. The chain couples TRBV18 to TRBJ1-2, with 8 bases identical to TRBD1. The germline V gene encodes CDR1 KGHSH and CDR2 LQKENI. The CDR3 loop spans 14 amino acids. V was pared by 4 bases and J by 3 bases, with 4 bases of the junction left unmatched. The CDR3 DNA follows: TGTGCCAGCTCACTTGGACAGGGAGACTATGGCTACACCTTC. Its protein product is CASSLGQGDYGYTF.

Worth noting for this clone: One junction end disagrees with the germline gene, perhaps due to a read error. This sequence joins TRBV7-9 and TRBJ1-3; 8 bases line up with TRBD1. The germline CDR1 and CDR2 sequences are SEHNR and FQNEAQ (reference sequence). The CDR3 covers 17 residues. The CDR3 loop is CASRPNIQGDSGNPIYF. CDR3 nucleotides: TGTGCCAGCAGGCCCAATATACAGGGGGACTCTGGAAACCCCATATATTTT.

This clone was seen ten or more times. V and J are TRBV19 and TRBJ1-2; possibly TRBD1 for D (6 bases). The CDR3 runs to 15 residues. V shed 6 bases and J shed 2 bases, with 16 bases lying between them. In germline, CDR1 is LNHDA, CDR2 SQIVND (reference sequence). In DNA, the CDR3 is TGTGCCAGTAGGGACTCAGGGGCCGACAACTATGGCTACACCTTC. Translating gives CASRDSGADNYGYTF.

This clone is medium-sized (0.01 to 0.1%) by share. V and J are TRBV9 and TRBJ1-6; 7 positions agree with TRBD1. Germline CDR1 reads SGDLS; CDR2 reads YYNGEE. The J segment lost 7 bases and the V segment lost 2 bases, leaving 3 bases of the junction unmatched. The CDR3 has 14 amino acids. The CDR3 nucleotides read TGTGCCAGCAGCGTCGACAGGGAGAATTCACCCCTCCACTTT. Residues: CASSVDRENSPLHF.

This clone was recorded at least ten times. The chain links TRBV2 to TRBJ2-5; 11 nucleotides align to TRBD2. The CDR3 sequence is 14 residues long. The germline gives CDR1 SNHLY, CDR2 FYNNEI. V shed 8 bases and J 5 bases; nucleotides not matched to a gene: 7. The CDR3 region has the DNA TGTGCCAGCGTAGCGGGGGGGCCGCGGGAGACCCAGTACTTC. This gives the protein CASVAGGPRETQYF. The whole variable domain, filled in from reference TRBV2 and TRBJ2-5, reads EPEVTQTPSHQVTQMGQEVILRCVPISNHLYFYWYRQILGQKVEFLVSFYNNEISEKSEIFDDQFSVERPDGSNFTLKIRSTKLEDSAMYFCASVAGGPRETQYFGPGTRLLVL.